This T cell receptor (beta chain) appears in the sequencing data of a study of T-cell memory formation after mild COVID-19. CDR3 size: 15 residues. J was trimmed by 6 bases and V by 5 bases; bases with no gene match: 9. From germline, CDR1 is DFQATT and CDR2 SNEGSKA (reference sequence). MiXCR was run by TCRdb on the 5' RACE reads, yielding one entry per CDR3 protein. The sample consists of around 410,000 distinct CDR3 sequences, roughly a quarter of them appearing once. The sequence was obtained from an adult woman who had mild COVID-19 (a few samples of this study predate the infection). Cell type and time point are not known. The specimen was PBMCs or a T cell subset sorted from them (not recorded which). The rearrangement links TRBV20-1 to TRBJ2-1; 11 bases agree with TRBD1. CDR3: CSAGTRDRGFNEQFF. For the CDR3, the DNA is TGCAGTGCTGGAACCCGGGACAGGGGGTTCAATGAGCAGTTCTTC.